The 5 T cell receptor beta chains below come from one sample, sequenced in a study of T-cell reconstitution after alpha-beta-depleted transplantation in children. As it was prepared, the TCRbeta library received unique molecular identifiers. TCRdb re-analysed the PCR reads in MiXCR, keeping a single row per CDR3 protein. The repertoire holds a few hundred thousand distinct CDR3 sequences, with more than 20% as singletons. Sequencing was performed on PBMCs, mostly from graft donor cells, taken 360 days after TCRalphabeta/CD19-depleted stem cell transplant. Receptors were obtained from a female patient aged 2 to 10 who had a stem cell transplant for congenital amegakaryocytic thrombocytopenia, so the T cells may come from the graft donor.

The chain links TRBV15 to TRBJ1-4; D call uncertain. CDR1 and CDR2 (germline): LNHNV, YYDKDF (reference sequence). The CDR3 sequence is 17 residues long. Trimming cost V 3 bases and J 0 bases, with 14 bases left between them. The CDR3 loop is CATSSRRTPATNEKLFF. DNA for the CDR3: TGTGCCACCAGCAGCCGGCGGACCCCTGCAACTAATGAAAAACTGTTTTTT.

DNA for the CDR3: TGCGCCAGCAGTCAATCGTTCCCAGATCAAAAAGCTTTCTTT. It specifies CASSQSFPDQKAFF. This chain uses TRBV23-1 with TRBJ1-1; D uncertain. TRBV23-1 is filed as an ORF, its function uncertain. V was pared by 0 bases and J by 9 bases, with 14 bases between. The CDR3 contains 14 residues.

V usage is TRBV11-2 and J usage is TRBJ2-1; no reliable D call. V was shortened by 3 bases and J by 4 bases, with 22 bases between the two germline ends. This CDR3 comprises 18 residues. Germline CDR1 and CDR2: SGHAT and FQNNGV. The CDR3 region has the DNA TGTGCCAGCAGCTTGAGACCTGAGTGGTTAGGGAAATACAATGAGCAGTTCTTC. This codes for CASSLRPEWLGKYNEQFF.

This clonotype was found many times. Here the CDR3 reads CSARSDISDSPLHF. The CDR3 DNA reads TGCAGTGCTAGATCGGACATCTCAGATTCACCCCTCCACTTT. The V gene is TRBV20-1, the J gene TRBJ1-6, with D possibly TRBD1 on 5 matching bases. CDR1 is DFQATT and CDR2 is SNEGSKA in the germline V gene (reference sequence). CDR3 length: 14 amino acids. V was shortened by 2 bases and J by 8 bases, with 13 bases between the two germline ends.

This clonotype turned up a few times. The chain combines TRBV10-3 with TRBJ1-1; weak D call: TRBD1 (6 bases). The CDR3 runs to 13 residues. Germline CDR1 is ENHRY and CDR2 is SYGVKD. V gave up 0 bases and J gave up 5 bases, with 7 bases separating them. The CDR3 is CAISESGGTEAFF. Written as DNA, the CDR3 is TGTGCCATCAGTGAGTCAGGGGGTACTGAAGCTTTCTTT.